This T cell receptor (beta chain) derives from a study of T cell responses to AZD1222 COVID-19 vaccine. Points from the study as a whole: Among vaccine-associated CD4 TCRs, coverage spanned spike, with dominance at 160-218 and 743-854. It was only 6 or 7 AZD1222 recipients who were seropositive at baseline. As reported, nearly half of all spike-specific TCRs target variant regions that are unmutated. Recipients of two AZD1222 doses showed rising Spike-specific TCR breadth and depth.

This table comes from immunoSEQ multiplex PCR, and its TCRdb copy is limited to in-frame clones, with some not included. The sample comprises tens of thousands of clones, 60% to 80% of which are singletons, and around a fifth rests with the top ten. This clone was seen only a few times. Antigen specificity is unknown. The sequence derives from an adult in good health. This sample comprised peripheral blood, obtained on day 0 of AZD1222 vaccination.

The CDR3 spells CASRLPAQDLKNTEAFF. CDR3 sequence (DNA): TGTGCAAGTCGCTTACCAGCGCAAGACCTGAAGAACACTGAAGCTTTCTTT. The chain couples TRBV12-2 to TRBJ1-1. TRBV12-2 corresponds to a pseudogene. The CDR3 covers 17 residues.